This T cell receptor (beta chain) was observed in a study of T-cell memory formation after mild COVID-19. Constant-segment-primed 5'RACE gave TCR alpha and TCR beta cDNA libraries with sample barcodes and UMIs. In TCRdb, the 5' RACE reads were re-called with MiXCR into one record per CDR3 protein. Seen here are 140,000 or so distinct CDR3 sequences, roughly 13% observed once, and the top ten hold around 30%. Broader study findings: From day 15 to 85, contracting clones were balanced between CD4 and CD8, whereas later expanders leaned toward CD4+. Some clones that responded were present in memory (sampled pre-infection), which suggests cross-reactive memory joined. Second-wave clones with a day 37 peak had unconfirmed SARS-CoV-2 specificity.

Concerning this clonotype: Antigen unknown.

The specimen sequenced was PBMCs or a T cell subset sorted from them (not recorded which). This clonotype originated in an adult woman who had mild COVID-19 (a few samples of this study predate the infection). Cell type and time point are not known.

The CDR3 DNA sequence: TGTGCCACCAGCAGAAAATTTACAGGGTTGGTAGTCTCCTACGAGCAGTACTTC. Amino acids: CATSRKFTGLVVSYEQYF. The chain is built from TRBV15 and TRBJ2-7, with TRBD1 as a possible D gene (6 bases). Germline CDR1 is LNHNV and CDR2 is YYDKDF (reference sequence). This CDR3 has 18 residues. Trimming pared 2 bases from V and 0 bases from J, leaving 20 bases between.